This TCR beta chain was identified in a study of tissue T cells after allogeneic stem cell transplantation. Overall study findings and caveats: The study did not identify alloreactive or antigen-specific tissue TCRs, and some clones might be persisting host cells.

This CDR3 spans 14 amino acids. Germline V gives CDR1 SQVTM, CDR2 ANQGSEA. Trimming cost V 3 bases and J 1 base, with 12 bases left between them. Regarding this clone: Its matching antigen is unknown.

Clones were read by immunoSEQ multiplex PCR, and TCRdb kept only the in-frame ones, dropping some. The sample holds some 7,000 clones, 78% seen once. The source was skin, collected at autopsy. The receptor's source is a male patient at least 60 years old with steroid-refractory graft-versus-host disease after an allogeneic stem cell transplant. The T cells may come from the graft donor. The V and J genes are TRBV29-1 and TRBJ1-1; perhaps TRBD1 as D (5 bases). The CDR3 DNA reads as TGCAGCGTTGATCCGGGTGGGGGGAACACTGAAGCTTTCTTT. Its translation is CSVDPGGGNTEAFF.